This TCR beta chain comes out of a study of T cell repertoires in cytomegalovirus infection. Germline-derived CDR1 and CDR2 are MGHRA and YSYEKL. Unmatched junction bases numbered 9, after V lost 4 bases and J lost 5 bases. The length of the CDR3 is 15 residues. TCRdb passed the reads through MiXCR, listing each CDR3 protein once. The sample comprises approximately 150,000 distinct CDR3 sequences, less than 25% of which are singletons, and roughly 25% rests with the top ten. This clonotype was observed a handful of times. Antigen specificity is unknown. This rearrangement joins TRBV4-1 to TRBJ2-5, with 8 bases aligning to TRBD1. Sequenced here: CD8+ T cells from cultured PBMCs, sampled from culture after CMV antigen stimulation. The sequence was obtained from a human donor in good health (CMV status not recorded). Some clones in this sample may be carry-over from other donors' samples. CDR3 DNA: TGCGCCAGCAGCCTTAGACAGGGGCCCAAGGAGACCCAGTACTTC. This codes for CASSLRQGPKETQYF.